One sample yielded the 7 T cell receptor beta chains listed below, sequenced in a study of vaccination and CD4 T cells after COVID-19. Antigens of these TCRs are unknown. The treatment here: approximately nine-day PBMC culture with coronavirus spike peptide pools or control peptides (ViraFEST assay). The Oncomine TCR Beta short-read assay was applied to DNA of cultured CD4+ T cells. In TCRdb, the PCR reads were re-called with MiXCR into one record per CDR3 protein. This table holds around 20,000 distinct CDR3 sequences, 40% to 50% found once. The source material was CD4+ T cells from blood, cultured in vitro, sampled before SARS-CoV-2 vaccination. The source is a human donor who had recovered from COVID-19.

The chain employs TRBV30 and TRBJ1-6; no firm D call. Trimming cost V 4 bases and J 1 base, with 5 bases left between them. CDR3 length equals 13 residues. The germline V gene has CDR1 GTSNPN and CDR2 SVGIG (reference sequence). The CDR3 sequence is CAWKVSYNSPLHF. In DNA, the CDR3 is TGTGCCTGGAAGGTGTCCTATAATTCACCCCTCCACTTT.

The chain combines TRBV12-3 or TRBV12-4 with TRBJ2-1; perhaps TRBD2 as D (6 bases). V lost 1 base and J 6 bases, leaving 16 bases between the germline ends. The CDR3 covers 16 residues. CDR3: CASSLGGRGSTNEQFF. CDR3 DNA: TGTGCCAGCAGTTTAGGGGGCCGGGGGTCCACCAATGAGCAGTTCTTC.

The rearrangement uses TRBV27 and TRBJ2-2, with D tentatively TRBD1 (5 bases). V shed 6 bases and J shed 6 bases, with 20 bases lying between them. Germline CDR1 reads MNHEY; CDR2 reads SMNVEV (reference sequence). The CDR3 consists of 16 residues. This CDR3 is CASRGIRGLVSGELFF. CDR3 nucleotide sequence: TGTGCCAGCAGAGGTATTAGGGGATTAGTATCCGGGGAGCTGTTTTTT.

The chain carries TRBV11-2 and TRBJ2-7, with a weak D call TRBD2 (6 bases). Between the trimmed V and J ends, which lost 0 bases and 5 bases, there was a span of 14 bases. This CDR3 is built from 15 residues. CDR1 and CDR2 (germline): SGHAT, FQNNGV. The CDR3 protein is CASSLDPQLAHEQYF. For the CDR3, the DNA is TGTGCCAGCAGCTTAGATCCCCAACTAGCCCACGAGCAGTACTTC. Full variable domain (rest looked up from reference TRBV11-2 and TRBJ2-7): EAGVAQSPRYKIIEKRQSVAFWCNPISGHATLYWYQQILGQGPKLLIQFQNNGVVDDSQLPKDRFSAERLKGVDSTLKIQPAKLEDSAVYLCASSLDPQLAHEQYFGPGTRLTVT.

The V gene is TRBV28, the J gene TRBJ2-5; no reliable D call. The CDR3 length is 12 residues. Trimming cost V 1 base and J 1 base, with 1 base left between them. Germline CDR1 reads MDHEN; CDR2 reads SYDVKM. This chain's CDR3 is CASSLFQETQYF. In DNA form, the CDR3 reads TGTGCCAGCAGTTTATTCCAAGAGACCCAGTACTTC.

This chain links TRBV28 with TRBJ2-1; no clear D. CDR3 length: 16 residues. With 6 bases removed from V and 0 bases from J, the gap between germline ends came to 15 bases. The germline gives CDR1 MDHEN, CDR2 SYDVKM. The CDR3 bases are TGTGCCAGCAGGAGCCCGGACCTCAGCTCCTACAATGAGCAGTTCTTC. It translates to CASRSPDLSSYNEQFF. Full variable domain (missing parts from reference TRBV28 and TRBJ2-1): DVKVTQSSRYLVKRTGEKVFLECVQDMDHENMFWYRQDPGLGLRLIYFSYDVKMKEKGDIPEGYSVSREKKERFSLILESASTNQTSMYLCASRSPDLSSYNEQFFGPGTRLTVL.

This clonotype was seen a handful of times. The V call is TRBV7-9, the J call TRBJ1-1, with 7 bases lining up with TRBD1. The ends lost 1 base at V and 5 bases at J; junction bases unmatched: 1. This CDR3 has 13 residues. Looked up from germline, CDR1 is SEHNR and CDR2 is FQNEAQ (reference sequence). The CDR3 DNA follows: TGTGCCAGCAGCTTAGAACAGGGGACTGAAGCTTTCTTT. Its translation is CASSLEQGTEAFF. Looking up the rest from reference TRBV7-9 and TRBJ1-1 gives the full variable domain: DTGVSQNPRHKITKRGQNVTFRCDPISEHNRLYWYRQTLGQGPEFLTYFQNEAQLEKSRLLSDRFSAERPKGSFSTLEIQRTEQGDSAMYLCASSLEQGTEAFFGQGTRLTVV.